Reported below is one T cell receptor beta chain. UMIs and a universal primer site were added when TCR cDNA was made by 5'RACE template switching. MiXCR, applied by TCRdb to the 5' RACE reads, yields one record per CDR3 protein. The sample holds 610,000 or so distinct CDR3 sequences, 9% to 15% seen once. The CDR3 loop spans 14 amino acids. The V and J ends lost 7 bases and 6 bases respectively, with 16 bases between them. Looked up from germline, CDR1 is SGHRS and CDR2 is YFSETQ. The data stem from a study of T cells after yellow fever vaccination. The chain links TRBV5-1 to TRBJ2-2, with D maybe TRBD1 (6 bases). This TCR was recovered from a man younger than 40 who received the YFV17D yellow fever vaccine. Specimen: PBMCs, collected on the day of the yellow fever booster vaccination. The CDR3: CASFRDTKAGELFF. CDR3 nucleotide sequence: TGCGCCAGCTTCCGGGACACAAAGGCCGGGGAGCTGTTTTTT.